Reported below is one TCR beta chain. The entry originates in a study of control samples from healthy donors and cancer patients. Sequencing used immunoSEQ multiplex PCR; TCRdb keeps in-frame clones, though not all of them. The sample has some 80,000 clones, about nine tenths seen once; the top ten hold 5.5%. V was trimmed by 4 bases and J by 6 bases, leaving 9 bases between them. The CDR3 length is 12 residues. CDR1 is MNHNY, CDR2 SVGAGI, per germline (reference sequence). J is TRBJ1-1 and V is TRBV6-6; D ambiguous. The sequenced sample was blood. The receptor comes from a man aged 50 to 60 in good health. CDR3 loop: CASSSVVAEAFF. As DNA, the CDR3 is TGTGCCAGCAGTTCGGTAGTCGCTGAAGCTTTCTTT.